A single sample gave rise to the 17 T cell receptor beta chains below, sequenced in a study of CD8 T cells in Susac syndrome. A quantity of about 0.5 to 1 ug RNA underwent reverse transcription using random hexamers. Each CDR3 protein gets one entry after TCRdb re-called the immunoSEQ multiplex PCR reads with MiXCR. Of approximately 46,000 distinct CDR3 sequences detected, around 93% appear once; the ten largest clones hold around 0.43%. Sequencing was done on a sample of CD8+ T cells from PBMCs. Source of these receptors: a human donor in good health.

J is TRBJ1-1 and V is TRBV12-5, with TRBD1 as a possible D gene (6 bases). The CDR3 spans 15 residues. V dropped 3 bases and J dropped 1 base, with 12 bases sitting between them. Germline V CDR1 and CDR2: LGHNT, FRNRAP. DNA for the CDR3: TGTGCTAGTGGTTTTACGACAGGAGAGAACACTGAAGCTTTCTTT. This sequence encodes CASGFTTGENTEAFF.

The chain links TRBV12-3 or TRBV12-4 to TRBJ2-1, with D unclear. The CDR3 covers 15 residues. Trimming cost V 4 bases and J 5 bases, with 15 bases left between them. Here the CDR3 reads CASSYQSAGNNEQFF. The CDR3 coding sequence is TGTGCCAGCAGTTACCAGTCTGCTGGCAACAATGAGCAGTTCTTC.

The chain is built from TRBV9 and TRBJ1-2; no clear D gene. Germline CDR1 reads SGDLS; CDR2 reads YYNGEE. Trimming took off 3 bases at V and 5 bases at J, with 17 bases between the two ends. The CDR3 contains 15 residues. CDR3: CASSATYGGGYGYTF. In DNA, the CDR3 is TGTGCCAGCAGCGCCACCTATGGAGGAGGGTATGGCTACACCTTC.

This chain uses TRBV15 with TRBJ1-1; D may be TRBD1 (5 bases). The ends were cut back, 5 bases at V and 5 bases at J, with 18 bases in the middle. Germline CDR1 is LNHNV and CDR2 is YYDKDF (reference sequence). The CDR3 consists of 15 residues. The CDR3 DNA sequence: TGTGCCACCAGCTCTAGGGCAGGGCTCGTGACTGAAGCTTTCTTT. This encodes CATSSRAGLVTEAFF.

This clonotype showed up just once. The chain uses TRBV2 and TRBJ2-7; either TRBD1 or TRBD2 may fit D (5 bases each). The V gene's germline CDR1 is SNHLY and CDR2 FYNNEI. The V gene lost 7 bases and the J gene lost 2 bases, with 15 bases spanning the gap. CDR3 length: 14 amino acids. CDR3 loop: CASTEGPRTYEQYF. CDR3 DNA sequence: TGTGCCAGCACCGAGGGACCAAGAACCTACGAGCAGTACTTC.

The rearrangement uses TRBV7-9 and TRBJ2-7, with TRBD1 matching 9 bases. CDR3 size: 18 residues. The germline gives CDR1 SEHNR, CDR2 FQNEAQ (reference sequence). The junction had 16 bases not matched to a gene; V was cut back by 5 bases and J by 2 bases. The CDR3 coding sequence is TGTGCCAGCAGCCCACAGGCCGGGACAGGGAGTTCCCCCTACGAGCAGTACTTC. Translation gives CASSPQAGTGSSPYEQYF.

The CDR3 sequence: CASSLLAPGAGANVLTF. The CDR3 DNA follows: TGTGCCAGCAGCTTACTGGCCCCAGGGGCTGGGGCCAACGTCCTGACTTTC. The rearrangement uses TRBV11-2 and TRBJ2-6, with D possibly matching TRBD1 (6 bases). V was pared by 2 bases and J by 2 bases, with 13 bases between. Germline CDR1 and CDR2: SGHAT and FQNNGV. This CDR3 has 17 residues.

This chain joins TRBV18 and TRBJ1-5, with 7 bases that match TRBD1. The CDR3 is 18 amino acids. Germline CDR1 KGHSH, CDR2 LQKENI. The V segment lost 6 bases and the J segment 4 bases; nucleotides outside the gene matches: 18. The CDR3 coding sequence is TGTGCCAGCTCCCCAGCCCCCTGGGACAGCTCTGAAAATCAGCCCCAGCATTTT. Translated: CASSPAPWDSSENQPQHF. Full variable domain (rest looked up from reference TRBV18 and TRBJ1-5): NAGVMQNPRHLVRRRGQEARLRCSPMKGHSHVYWYRQLPEEGLKFMVYLQKENIIDESGMPKERFSAEFPKEGPSILRIQQVVRGDSAAYFCASSPAPWDSSENQPQHFGDGTRLSIL.

The chain uses TRBV3-1 and TRBJ2-7; no reliable D call. There are 13 residues in the CDR3. Per germline, CDR1 LGHDT and CDR2 YNNKEL (reference sequence). With 1 base removed from V and 5 bases from J, the gap between germline ends came to 9 bases. CDR3 DNA sequence: TGTGCCAGCAGCCAAGGAGGCGGAAACGAGCAGTACTTC. Encoded protein: CASSQGGGNEQYF.

This rearrangement joins TRBV13 to TRBJ2-7; the D gene could be TRBD1 or TRBD2 (5 bases each). Germline CDR1 PRHDT, CDR2 FYEKMQ (reference sequence). The CDR3 totals 14 residues. The V end was cut by 4 bases, the J end by 2 bases, with 12 bases between. CDR3: CASSSRDGPYEQYF. The DNA for the CDR3 is TGTGCCAGCAGCTCTCGGGACGGACCCTACGAGCAGTACTTC.

This sequence joins TRBV19 and TRBJ2-7; 8 bases are shared with TRBD1. The CDR3 is 15 amino acids. Germline V gives CDR1 LNHDA, CDR2 SQIVND (reference sequence). V dropped 1 base and J dropped 3; count of bases not matched to a gene: 5. CDR3 residues: CASSIVGTGNYEQYF. The CDR3 nucleotides are TGTGCCAGTAGTATAGTGGGGACAGGAAACTACGAGCAGTACTTC.

This CDR3 is CASSLATNLQGYNEQFF. The CDR3 nucleotides are TGTGCCAGCAGCTTGGCGACTAACTTACAGGGGTACAATGAGCAGTTCTTC. The V gene is TRBV7-9, the J gene TRBJ2-1, with 7 bases matching TRBD1. This CDR3 region has 17 residues. After removal of 3 bases from V and 4 bases from J, the junction contained 12 bases not matched to a gene. Germline V gene data show CDR1 as SEHNR and CDR2 as FQNEAQ (reference sequence).

DNA of the CDR3: TGTGCCAGCAGTCCGCTAGCGGGTTCCCCCTACAATGAGCAGTTCTTC. This codes for CASSPLAGSPYNEQFF. J is TRBJ2-1 and V is TRBV12-3 or TRBV12-4; 8 bases map to TRBD2. There are 16 residues in the CDR3. Trimming cost V 5 bases and J 2 bases; bases outside gene matches: 8.

The rearrangement joins TRBV15 to TRBJ2-1, with 7 bases aligning to TRBD1. CDR3 length: 16 amino acids. Germline V gene lookup returns CDR1 LNHNV and CDR2 YYDKDF (reference sequence). Trimming took 4 bases from V and 2 from J; bases not matched to a gene: 8. This CDR3 reads CATSTRAGGTYNEQFF. DNA of the CDR3: TGTGCCACCAGCACCAGGGCAGGGGGAACCTACAATGAGCAGTTCTTC. Drawing the rest from reference TRBV15 and TRBJ2-1, the complete variable domain is DAMVIQNPRYQVTQFGKPVTLSCSQTLNHNVMYWYQQKSSQAPKLLFHYYDKDFNNEADTPDNFQSRRPNTSFCFLDIRSPGLGDTAMYLCATSTRAGGTYNEQFFGPGTRLTVL.

The V and J genes are TRBV19 and TRBJ2-7; D gene uncertain. There are 14 residues in the CDR3. Trimming removed 1 base from V and 2 bases from J, with 9 bases in between. Germline V gene data show CDR1 as LNHDA and CDR2 as SQIVND (reference sequence). The CDR3 is CASSIGPATYEQYF. Here the CDR3 DNA reads TGTGCCAGTAGTATAGGTCCGGCCACCTACGAGCAGTACTTC.

This chain connects TRBV5-6 to TRBJ2-7, with 12 bases fitting TRBD2. The CDR3 extends over 14 amino acids. J gave up 5 bases and V 3 bases, and 3 bases lay outside the gene matches. CDR1 SGHDT and CDR2 YYEEEE come from the germline V gene. In nucleotides, the CDR3 is TGTGCCAGCAGCTGGAGACTAGCGGGAGACGAGCAGTACTTC. Protein product: CASSWRLAGDEQYF.

The chain employs TRBV5-1 and TRBJ2-5; D is undetermined. The CDR3 length is 13 residues. Germline V CDR1 and CDR2: SGHRS, YFSETQ. Trimming pared 0 bases from V and 3 bases from J, leaving 6 bases between. CDR3 protein: CASSLVPEETQYF. In DNA form, the CDR3 reads TGCGCCAGCAGCTTGGTTCCGGAAGAGACCCAGTACTTC.